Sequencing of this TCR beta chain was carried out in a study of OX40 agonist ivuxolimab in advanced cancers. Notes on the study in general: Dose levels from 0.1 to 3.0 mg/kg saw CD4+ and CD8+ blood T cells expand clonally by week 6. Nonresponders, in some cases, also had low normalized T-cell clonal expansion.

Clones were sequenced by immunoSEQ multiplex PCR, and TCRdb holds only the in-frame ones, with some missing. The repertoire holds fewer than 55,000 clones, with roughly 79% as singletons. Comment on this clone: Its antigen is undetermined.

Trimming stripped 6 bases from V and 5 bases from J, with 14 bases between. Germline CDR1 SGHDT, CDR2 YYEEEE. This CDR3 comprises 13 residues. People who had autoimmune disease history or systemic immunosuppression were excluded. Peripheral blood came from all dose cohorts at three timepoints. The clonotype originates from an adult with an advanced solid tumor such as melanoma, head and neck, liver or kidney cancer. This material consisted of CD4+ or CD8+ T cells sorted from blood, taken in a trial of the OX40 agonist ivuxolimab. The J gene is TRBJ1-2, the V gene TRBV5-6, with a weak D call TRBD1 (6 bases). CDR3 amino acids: CASIPPGQYGYTF. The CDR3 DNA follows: TGTGCCAGCATCCCCCCTGGACAGTATGGCTACACCTTC.